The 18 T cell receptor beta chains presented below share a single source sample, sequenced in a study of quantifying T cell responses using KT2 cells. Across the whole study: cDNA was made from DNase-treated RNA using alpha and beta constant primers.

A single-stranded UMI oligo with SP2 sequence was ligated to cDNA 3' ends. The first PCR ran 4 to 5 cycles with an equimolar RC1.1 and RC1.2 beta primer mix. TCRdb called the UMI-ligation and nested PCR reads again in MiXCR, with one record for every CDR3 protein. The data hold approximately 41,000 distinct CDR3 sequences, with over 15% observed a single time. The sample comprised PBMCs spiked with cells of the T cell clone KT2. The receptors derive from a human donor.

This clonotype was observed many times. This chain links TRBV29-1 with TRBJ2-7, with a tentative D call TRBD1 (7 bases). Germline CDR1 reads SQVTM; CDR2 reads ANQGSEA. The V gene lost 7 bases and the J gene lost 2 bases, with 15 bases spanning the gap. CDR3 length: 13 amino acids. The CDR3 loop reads CSAQQGGAYEQYF. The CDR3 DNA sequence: TGCAGCGCCCAGCAGGGGGGTGCCTACGAGCAGTACTTC.

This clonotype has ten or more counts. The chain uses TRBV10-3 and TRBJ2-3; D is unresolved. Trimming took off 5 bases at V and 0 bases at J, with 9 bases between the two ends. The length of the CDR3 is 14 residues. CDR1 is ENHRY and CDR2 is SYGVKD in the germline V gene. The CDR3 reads CAISWGSSTDTQYF. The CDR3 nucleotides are TGTGCCATCAGTTGGGGATCTAGCACAGATACGCAGTATTTT.

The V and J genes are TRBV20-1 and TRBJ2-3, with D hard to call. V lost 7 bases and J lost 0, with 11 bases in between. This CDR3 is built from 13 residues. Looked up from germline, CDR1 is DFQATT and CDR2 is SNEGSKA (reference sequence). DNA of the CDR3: TGCAGTGTTCTGGGCCCTAGCACAGATACGCAGTATTTT. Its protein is CSVLGPSTDTQYF.

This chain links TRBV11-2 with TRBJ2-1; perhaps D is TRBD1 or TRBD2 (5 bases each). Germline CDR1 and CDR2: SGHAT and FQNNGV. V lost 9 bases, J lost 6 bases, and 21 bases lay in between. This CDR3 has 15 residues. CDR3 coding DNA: TGTGCCAGTAGGACACTTCGGGGTATGGGCAATGAGCAGTTCTTC. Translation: CASRTLRGMGNEQFF.

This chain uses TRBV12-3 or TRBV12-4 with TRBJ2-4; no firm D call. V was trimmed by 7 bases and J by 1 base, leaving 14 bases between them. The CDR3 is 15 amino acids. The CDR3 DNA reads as TGTGCCAGCACCTTCGGCAGAATCGCCAAAAACATTCAGTACTTC. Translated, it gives CASTFGRIAKNIQYF.

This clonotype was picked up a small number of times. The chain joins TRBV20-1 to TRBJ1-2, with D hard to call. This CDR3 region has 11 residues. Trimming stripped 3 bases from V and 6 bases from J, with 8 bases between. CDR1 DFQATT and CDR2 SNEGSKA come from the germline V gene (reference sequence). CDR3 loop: CSASLEDGYTF. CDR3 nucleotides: TGCAGTGCTAGCCTTGAGGATGGCTACACCTTC.

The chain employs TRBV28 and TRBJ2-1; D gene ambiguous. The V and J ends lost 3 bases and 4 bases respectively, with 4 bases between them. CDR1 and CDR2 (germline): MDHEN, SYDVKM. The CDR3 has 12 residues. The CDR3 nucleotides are TGTGCCAGCAGTTTGGAGTACAATGAGCAGTTCTTC. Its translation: CASSLEYNEQFF. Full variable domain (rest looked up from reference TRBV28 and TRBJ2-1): DVKVTQSSRYLVKRTGEKVFLECVQDMDHENMFWYRQDPGLGLRLIYFSYDVKMKEKGDIPEGYSVSREKKERFSLILESASTNQTSMYLCASSLEYNEQFFGPGTRLTVL.

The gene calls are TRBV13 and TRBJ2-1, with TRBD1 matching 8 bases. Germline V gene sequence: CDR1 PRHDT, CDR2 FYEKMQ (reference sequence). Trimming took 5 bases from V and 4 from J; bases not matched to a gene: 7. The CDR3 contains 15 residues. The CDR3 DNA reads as TGTGCCAGCAGCATGACAGGGGAGTGGTACAATGAGCAGTTCTTC. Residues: CASSMTGEWYNEQFF.

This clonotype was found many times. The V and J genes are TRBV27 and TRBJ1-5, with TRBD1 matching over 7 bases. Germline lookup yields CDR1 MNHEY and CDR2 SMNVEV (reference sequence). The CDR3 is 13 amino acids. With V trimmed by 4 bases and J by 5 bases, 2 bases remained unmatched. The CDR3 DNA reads TGTGCCAGCAGTTGGACAGGTCATCAGCCCCAGCATTTT. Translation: CASSWTGHQPQHF.

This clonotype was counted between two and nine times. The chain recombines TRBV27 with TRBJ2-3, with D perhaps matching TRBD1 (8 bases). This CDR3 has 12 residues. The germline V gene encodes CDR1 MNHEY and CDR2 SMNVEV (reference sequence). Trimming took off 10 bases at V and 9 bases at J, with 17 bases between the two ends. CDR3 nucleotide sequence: TGTGCCACCCACTTACAGGGGGGGACGCAGTATTTT. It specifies CATHLQGGTQYF.

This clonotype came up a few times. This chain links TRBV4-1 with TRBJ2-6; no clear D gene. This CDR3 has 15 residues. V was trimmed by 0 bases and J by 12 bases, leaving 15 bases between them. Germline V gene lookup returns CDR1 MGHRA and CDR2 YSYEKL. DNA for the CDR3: TGCGCCAGCAGCCAAGATCCCGGACCGGCCCGCGTCCTGACTTTC. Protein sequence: CASSQDPGPARVLTF.

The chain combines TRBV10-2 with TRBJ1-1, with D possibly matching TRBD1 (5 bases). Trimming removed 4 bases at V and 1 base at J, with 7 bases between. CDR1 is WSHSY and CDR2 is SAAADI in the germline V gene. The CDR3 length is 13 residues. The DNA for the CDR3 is TGCGCCAGCAGTGTAGGGGAGAACACTGAAGCTTTCTTT. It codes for CASSVGENTEAFF.

This CDR3 is CASSFGRGGQETQYF. DNA of the CDR3: TGTGCCAGCAGCTTCGGGAGAGGGGGCCAAGAGACCCAGTACTTC. The genes are TRBV7-8 and TRBJ2-5; D possibly matches TRBD1 or TRBD2 (6 bases each). Trimming left V 3 bases short and J 1 base short, with 12 bases between. Germline lookup yields CDR1 SGHVS and CDR2 FQNEAQ. CDR3 length: 15 amino acids.

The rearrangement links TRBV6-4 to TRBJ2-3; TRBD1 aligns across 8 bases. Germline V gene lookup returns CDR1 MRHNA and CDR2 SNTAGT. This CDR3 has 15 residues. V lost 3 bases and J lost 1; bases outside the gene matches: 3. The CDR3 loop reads CASSEGQGGTDTQYF. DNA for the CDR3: TGTGCCAGCAGTGAAGGACAGGGCGGCACAGATACGCAGTATTTT.

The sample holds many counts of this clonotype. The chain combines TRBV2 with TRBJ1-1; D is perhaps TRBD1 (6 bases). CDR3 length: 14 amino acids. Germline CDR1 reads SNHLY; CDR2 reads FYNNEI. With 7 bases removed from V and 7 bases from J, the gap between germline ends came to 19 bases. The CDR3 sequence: CASTLGRAGDEAFF. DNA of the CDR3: TGTGCCAGCACCCTCGGTAGGGCAGGGGATGAAGCTTTCTTT.

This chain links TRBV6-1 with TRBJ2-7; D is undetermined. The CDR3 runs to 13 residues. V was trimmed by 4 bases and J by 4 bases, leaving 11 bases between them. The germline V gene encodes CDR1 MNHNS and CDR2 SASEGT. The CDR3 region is CASSATASYEQYF. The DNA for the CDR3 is TGTGCCAGCAGTGCCACAGCCAGTTACGAGCAGTACTTC.

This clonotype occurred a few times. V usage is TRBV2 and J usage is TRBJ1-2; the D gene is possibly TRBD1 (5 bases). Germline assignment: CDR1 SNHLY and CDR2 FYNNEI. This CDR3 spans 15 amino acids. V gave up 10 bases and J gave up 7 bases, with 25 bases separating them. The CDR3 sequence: CATTTPGLGVGGYTF. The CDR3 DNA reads TGTGCCACCACCACCCCAGGGTTGGGCGTCGGTGGCTACACCTTC.

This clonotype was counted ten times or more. CDR3 DNA sequence: TGTGCCAGCAGCCCCGACACTGAAAGGAGCTACACCTTC. This codes for CASSPDTERSYTF. V usage is TRBV12-3 or TRBV12-4 and J usage is TRBJ1-2; D ambiguous. Deletions cut 6 bases from V and 9 bases from J, with 17 bases between. This CDR3 spans 13 amino acids.